The clone carrying this T cell receptor (beta chain) showed up just a few times. The CDR3 extends over 17 amino acids. The junction had 10 bases not matched to a gene; V was cut back by 6 bases and J by 7 bases. Germline V lookup: CDR1 MNHEY, CDR2 SVGEGT. The entry originates in a study of read filtering for tumor transcriptome and immune sequencing. This library used 300 to 450 ng RNA and molecular barcoded adaptors spanning alpha/delta and beta/gamma chains. TCRdb re-analysed the reads in MiXCR, keeping a single row per CDR3 protein. The sample lists over 45,000 distinct CDR3 sequences, 20% to 25% occurring once.

The rearrangement joins TRBV6-2 or TRBV6-3 to TRBJ2-3, with TRBD2 matching 16 bases. The source of this sequence is a donor at least 40 years old with multiple myeloma. Sequencing was performed on a population of CD138-negative cells sorted from bone marrow. Written as DNA, the CDR3 is TGTGCCAGCAGAGCCTCAGGGACTAGCGGGGGGGCATATACGCAGTATTTT. Residues: CASRASGTSGGAYTQYF.